A selection of T cell receptor beta chains follows, all from one sample in a study of CD8+ T cells in alopecia areata. The table came from immunoSEQ multiplex PCR; TCRdb's copy has only in-frame clones and leaves some out. Counted here are roughly 140,000 clones, 62% occurring once; the ten biggest clones make up 36%. The sequencing input was CD8+ T cells sorted from blood. The receptors were gathered from a human donor in good health. Both conserved end residues are part of each CDR3. Fields, in order: CDR3 protein, CDR3 DNA, V gene, clone size, J gene, D gene. The D gene is left open where the match is weak. A row's size may be missing; if present it is once, few, many or a size class.

CASSDGQGHTEAFF,TGTGCCAGCAGCGACGGACAGGGGCACACTGAAGCTTTCTTT,TRBV5-4,few,TRBJ1-1,TRBD1
CASSPGLFSTDTQYF,TGTGCCAGCAGCCCCGGACTGTTCAGCACAGATACGCAGTATTTT,TRBV6-5,-,TRBJ2-3,-
CATSFSGARHQPQHF,TGTGCCACCAGTTTTTCAGGGGCCCGTCATCAGCCCCAGCATTTT,TRBV15,-,TRBJ1-5,-
CSVGPRSSYEQYF,TGCAGCGTGGGACCAAGGAGCTCCTACGAGCAGTACTTC,TRBV29-1,-,TRBJ2-7,-
CASSVQTYNEQFF,TGTGCCAGCAGCGTCCAGACGTACAATGAGCAGTTCTTC,TRBV9,few,TRBJ2-1,-
CASSHAGTVLSYNEQFF,TGCGCCAGCAGCCATGCGGGGACAGTCCTCTCCTACAATGAGCAGTTCTTC,TRBV4-1,-,TRBJ2-1,-
CASSLRSYNEQFF,TGTGCCAGCAGTCTTCGGTCCTACAATGAGCAGTTCTTC,TRBV25-1,few,TRBJ2-1,-
CASSQEPTSYEQYF,TGCGCCAGCAGCCAAGAACCCACCTCCTACGAGCAGTACTTC,TRBV4-1,-,TRBJ2-7,-
CASSSGTDIQPQHF,TGTGCCAGCAGCTCGGGGACAGATATTCAGCCCCAGCATTTT,TRBV7-9,few,TRBJ1-5,TRBD1
CASSPRAKLYEQFF,TGTGCCAGCAGCCCGCGGGCTAAGCTCTATGAGCAGTTCTTC,TRBV9,-,TRBJ2-1,-
CASSPVWDEQYF,TGTGCCAGCAGCCCGGTCTGGGACGAGCAGTACTTC,TRBV7-9,-,TRBJ2-7,-
CASSASNYGYTF,TGTGCCAGCAGCGCCTCTAACTATGGCTACACCTTC,TRBV9,once,TRBJ1-2,-
CASSPNLGGLNTEAFF,TGTGCCAGCAGCCCAAACCTAGGGGGACTGAACACTGAAGCTTTCTTT,TRBV13,-,TRBJ1-1,-
CSVEGGNEQYF,TGCAGCGTTGAAGGGGGGAACGAGCAGTACTTC,TRBV29-1,-,TRBJ2-7,-
CASSSGTLYEQYF,TGTGCCAGCAGCTCCGGGACACTTTACGAGCAGTACTTC,TRBV13,-,TRBJ2-7,-
CASSQGSRNEQFF,TGCGCCAGCAGCCAAGGCTCTAGAAATGAGCAGTTCTTC,TRBV4-1,-,TRBJ2-1,-
CASSEAKWLGSPIEF,TGTGCCAGCAGTGAAGCGAAGTGGTTAGGGAGCCCCATTGAATTC,TRBV2,-,TRBJ2-4,-
CASSDRDRVGRETQYF,TGTGCCAGCAGCGACCGGGACCGAGTCGGGCGAGAGACCCAGTACTTC,TRBV9,-,TRBJ2-5,-
CASSVPGLAGARTGELFF,TGTGCCAGCAGTGTACCGGGACTAGCGGGAGCGAGAACCGGGGAGCTGTTTTTT,TRBV6-1,-,TRBJ2-2,TRBD2
CASSFLPGLAVYNEQFF,TGTGCCAGCAGCTTCCTTCCAGGGCTAGCGGTTTACAATGAGCAGTTCTTC,TRBV7-2,-,TRBJ2-1,TRBD2
CSVRTGSYEQYF,TGCAGCGTTCGGACAGGGAGCTACGAGCAGTACTTC,TRBV29-1,-,TRBJ2-7,TRBD1
CASSLPGSADTQYF,TGCGCCAGCAGCTTGCCAGGATCAGCAGATACGCAGTATTTT,TRBV5-1,-,TRBJ2-3,-
CSAGYEQYF,TGCAGTGCCGGCTACGAGCAGTACTTC,TRBV20-1,-,TRBJ2-7,-
CASSEGQGFGNTEAFF,TGTGCCAGCAGTGAGGGACAGGGATTTGGGAACACTGAAGCTTTCTTT,TRBV6-4,few,TRBJ1-1,TRBD1
CASSEQVPSGRPTDTQYF,TGTGCCAGCAGTGAACAAGTCCCTAGCGGGAGACCCACAGATACGCAGTATTTT,TRBV6-1,few,TRBJ2-3,TRBD2
CASRGGSTKYNEQFF,TGTGCCAGCAGGGGGGGGTCGACGAAGTACAATGAGCAGTTCTTC,TRBV28,few,TRBJ2-1,TRBD2
CASSSGGASSYNEQFF,TGTGCCAGCAGCTCGGGGGGGGCTTCCTCCTACAATGAGCAGTTCTTC,TRBV14,few,TRBJ2-1,TRBD2
CASRTGVDTQYF,TGTGCCAGCAGGACAGGGGTGGATACGCAGTATTTT,TRBV6-5,-,TRBJ2-3,TRBD1
CASSHPRGEQYF,TGTGCCAGCAGCCACCCGCGAGGCGAGCAGTACTTC,TRBV4-2,-,TRBJ2-7,-